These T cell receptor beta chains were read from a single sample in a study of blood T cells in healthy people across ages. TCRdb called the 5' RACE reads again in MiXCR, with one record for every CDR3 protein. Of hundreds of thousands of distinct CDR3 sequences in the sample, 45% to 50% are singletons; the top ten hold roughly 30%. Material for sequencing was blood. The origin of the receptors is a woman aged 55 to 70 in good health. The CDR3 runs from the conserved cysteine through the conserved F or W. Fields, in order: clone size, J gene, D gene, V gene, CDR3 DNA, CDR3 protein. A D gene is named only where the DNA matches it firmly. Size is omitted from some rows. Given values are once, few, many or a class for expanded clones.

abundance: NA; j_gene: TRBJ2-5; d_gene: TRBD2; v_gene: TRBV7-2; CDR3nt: TGTGCCGGCAGCCCCAGGGGGTCTAGCGGGAGAAGGTCCCAAGAGACCCAGTACTTC; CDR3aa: CAGSPRGSSGRRSQETQYF
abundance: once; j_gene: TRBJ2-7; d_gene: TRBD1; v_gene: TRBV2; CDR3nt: TGTGCCAGTACAGGGGGTGTCCGTGACGAGCAGTACTTC; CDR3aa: CASTGGVRDEQYF
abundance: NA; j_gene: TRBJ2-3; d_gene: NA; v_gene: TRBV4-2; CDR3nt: TGTGCCAGCAGCCAAACGACTGCCTCCGATACGCAGTATTTT; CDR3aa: CASSQTTASDTQYF
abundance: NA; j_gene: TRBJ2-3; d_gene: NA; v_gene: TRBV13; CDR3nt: TGTGCCAGCAGCTTACGCAGACTTTTCACAGATACGCAGTATTTT; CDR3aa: CASSLRRLFTDTQYF
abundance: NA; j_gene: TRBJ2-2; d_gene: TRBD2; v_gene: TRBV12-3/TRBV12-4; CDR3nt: TGTGCCAGCAGTTTAGCCGGGACTACGAACACCGGGGAGCTGTTTTTT; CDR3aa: CASSLAGTTNTGELFF
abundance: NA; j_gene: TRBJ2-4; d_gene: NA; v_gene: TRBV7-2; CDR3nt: TGTGCCAGCGGCGAACCCAAAAACATTCAGTACTTC; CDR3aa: CASGEPKNIQYF
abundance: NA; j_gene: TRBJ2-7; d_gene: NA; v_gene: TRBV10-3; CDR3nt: TGTGCCATCAGTTTGGACGGAGGGCGGTACGAGCAGTACTTC; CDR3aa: CAISLDGGRYEQYF
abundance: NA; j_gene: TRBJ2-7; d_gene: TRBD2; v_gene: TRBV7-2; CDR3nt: TGTGCCAGCAGCCTTAGCGGGACTTACTACGAGCAGTACTTC; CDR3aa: CASSLSGTYYEQYF
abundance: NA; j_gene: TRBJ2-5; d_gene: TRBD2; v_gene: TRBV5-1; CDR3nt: TGCGCCAGCAGCTTGAATGCGGGAGGGTACAATGAGCAGTACTTC; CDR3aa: CASSLNAGGYNEQYF
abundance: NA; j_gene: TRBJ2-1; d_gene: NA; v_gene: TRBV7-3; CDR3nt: TGTGCCAGCAGCGCGACGGACTTCAATGAGCAGTTCTTC; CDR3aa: CASSATDFNEQFF
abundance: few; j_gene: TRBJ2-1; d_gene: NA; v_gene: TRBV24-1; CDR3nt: TGTGCCACCAGTGATTCCGGCTACAATGAGCAGTTCTTC; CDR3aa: CATSDSGYNEQFF
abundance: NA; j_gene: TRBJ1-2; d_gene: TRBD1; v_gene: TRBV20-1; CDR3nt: TGCAGTGCTAGAGATTCGGTTCTGGGACAGGCACACTATGGCTACACCTTC; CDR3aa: CSARDSVLGQAHYGYTF
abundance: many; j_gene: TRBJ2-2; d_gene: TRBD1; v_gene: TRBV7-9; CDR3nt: TGTGCCAGCAGCTCGGGACAGACGAACACCGGGGAGCTGTTTTTT; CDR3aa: CASSSGQTNTGELFF
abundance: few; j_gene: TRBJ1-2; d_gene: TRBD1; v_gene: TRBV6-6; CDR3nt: TGTGCCAGCAGCCTAGACAGGGGGCTGTATGGCTACACCTTC; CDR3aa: CASSLDRGLYGYTF
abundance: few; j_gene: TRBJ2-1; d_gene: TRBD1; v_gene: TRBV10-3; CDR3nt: TGTGCCATCAGGGGACAGGGGGCAGTTATTGAGCAGTTCTTC; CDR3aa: CAIRGQGAVIEQFF
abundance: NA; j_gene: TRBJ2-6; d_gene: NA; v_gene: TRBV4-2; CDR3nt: TGTGCCAGCAGCCAAGGCGCTTTAGTGCCCGGGGCCAACGTCCTGATTTTC; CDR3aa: CASSQGALVPGANVLIF
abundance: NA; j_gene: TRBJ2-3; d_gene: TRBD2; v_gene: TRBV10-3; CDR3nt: TGTGCCATCACCACGGGGACTAGCGGGCTCTCAGATACGCAGTATTTT; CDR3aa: CAITTGTSGLSDTQYF
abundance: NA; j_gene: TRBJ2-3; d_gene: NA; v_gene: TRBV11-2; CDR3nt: TGTGCCAGCAGCCGAGTGCTGAATTGGGGAGATACGCAGTATTTT; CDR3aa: CASSRVLNWGDTQYF
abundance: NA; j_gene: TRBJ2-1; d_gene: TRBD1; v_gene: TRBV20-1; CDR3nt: TGCAGTGCTCGGGAGCAGGGACAGGGGAAGGCTGAGCAGTTCTTC; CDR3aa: CSAREQGQGKAEQFF
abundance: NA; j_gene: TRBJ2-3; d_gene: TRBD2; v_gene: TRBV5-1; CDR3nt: TGCGCCAGCAGCTTGAGCACTAGCGGGAGGCCCTCGGCAGATACGCAGTATTTT; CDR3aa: CASSLSTSGRPSADTQYF
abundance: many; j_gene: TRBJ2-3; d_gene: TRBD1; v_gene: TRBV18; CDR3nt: TGTGCCAGCTCACCGATGCAGGGGGCCACAGATACGCAGTATTTT; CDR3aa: CASSPMQGATDTQYF
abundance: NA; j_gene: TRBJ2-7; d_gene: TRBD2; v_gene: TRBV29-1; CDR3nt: TGCAGCGTTGAAGGAGCGGGAGGCCACCACTACGAGCAGTACTTC; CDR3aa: CSVEGAGGHHYEQYF
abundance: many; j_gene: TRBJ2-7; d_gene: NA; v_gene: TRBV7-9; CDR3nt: TGTGCCAGCACCATCTCCAACGCCGGGTCAGGCTACGAGCAGTACTTC; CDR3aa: CASTISNAGSGYEQYF
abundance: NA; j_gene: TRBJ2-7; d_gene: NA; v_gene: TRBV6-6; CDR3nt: TGTGCCAGCAGTTACCCCAATAGCGTATTATCGTACGAGCAGTACTTC; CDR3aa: CASSYPNSVLSYEQYF
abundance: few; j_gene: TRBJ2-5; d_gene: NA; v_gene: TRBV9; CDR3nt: TGTGCCAGCAGCCATCAGGGGCTGATGGAGACCCAGTACTTC; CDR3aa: CASSHQGLMETQYF
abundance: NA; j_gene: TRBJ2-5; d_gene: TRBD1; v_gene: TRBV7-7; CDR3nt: TGTGCTAGCAGCTCCAGGGGGTCAGAGACCCAGTACTTC; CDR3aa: CASSSRGSETQYF
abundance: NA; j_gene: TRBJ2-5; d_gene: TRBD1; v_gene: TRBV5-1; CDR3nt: TGCGCCAGCAGCTTGTCGGGACAGGGAGAGACCCAGTACTTC; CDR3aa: CASSLSGQGETQYF
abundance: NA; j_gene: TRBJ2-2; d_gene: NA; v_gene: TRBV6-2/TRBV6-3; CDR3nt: TGTGCCAGCAGTCCGGGACTTCGCACCGGGGAGCTGTTTTTT; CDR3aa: CASSPGLRTGELFF
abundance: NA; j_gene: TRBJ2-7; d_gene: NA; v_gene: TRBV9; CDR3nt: TGTGCCAGCAGCGTAGAAGGGCTCCATCACAATGAGCAGTACTTC; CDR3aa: CASSVEGLHHNEQYF
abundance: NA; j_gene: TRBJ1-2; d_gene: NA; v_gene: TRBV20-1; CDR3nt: TGCAGTGCTACTACGACAGGCAGTAATGGCTACACCTTC; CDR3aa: CSATTTGSNGYTF
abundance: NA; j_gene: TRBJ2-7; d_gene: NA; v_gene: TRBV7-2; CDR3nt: TGTGCCAGCAGCTTAATAGCGAGGGACTACGAGCAGTACTTC; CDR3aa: CASSLIARDYEQYF
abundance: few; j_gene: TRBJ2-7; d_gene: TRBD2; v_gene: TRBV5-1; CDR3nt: TGCGCCAGCACCCGGGGGGGGAGCAACGAGCAGTACTTC; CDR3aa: CASTRGGSNEQYF
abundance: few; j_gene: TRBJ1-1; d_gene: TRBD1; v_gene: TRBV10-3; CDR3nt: TGTGCCATCGGGACAGGGGATGAAGCTTTCTTT; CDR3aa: CAIGTGDEAFF
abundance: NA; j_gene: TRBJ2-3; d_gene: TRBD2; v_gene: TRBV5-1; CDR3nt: TGCGCCAGCAGCCCGAGGACTAGCGAGACGCAGTATTTT; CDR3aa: CASSPRTSETQYF
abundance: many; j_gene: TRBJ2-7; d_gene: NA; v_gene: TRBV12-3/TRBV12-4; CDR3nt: TGTGCCAGCAGTTTGATGAGGTTCGGGGAGCAGTACTTC; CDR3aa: CASSLMRFGEQYF
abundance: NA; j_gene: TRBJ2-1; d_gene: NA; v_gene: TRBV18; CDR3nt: TGTGCCAGCAGTCCGGGCCCTTACAATGAGCAGTTCTTC; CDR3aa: CASSPGPYNEQFF
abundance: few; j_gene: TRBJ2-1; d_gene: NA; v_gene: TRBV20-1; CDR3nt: TGCAGTGCTAGAGATCCGGGGGCTGGTGTGGGTGAGCAGTTCTTC; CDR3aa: CSARDPGAGVGEQFF
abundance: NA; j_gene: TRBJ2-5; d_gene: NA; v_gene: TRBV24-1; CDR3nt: TGTGCCACCAGTGATTTCGGCAGCACCAATGAGCAGTACTTC; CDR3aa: CATSDFGSTNEQYF
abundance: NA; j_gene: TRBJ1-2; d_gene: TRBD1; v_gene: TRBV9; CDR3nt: TGTGCCAGCAGCGCAGCTCCGGGACAGGCTAACTATGGCTACACCTTC; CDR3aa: CASSAAPGQANYGYTF
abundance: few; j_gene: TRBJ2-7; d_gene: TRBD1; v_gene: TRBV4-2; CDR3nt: TGTGCCAGCAGCCGGAGAGGGGGCAGGGATGAGCAGTACTTC; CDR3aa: CASSRRGGRDEQYF
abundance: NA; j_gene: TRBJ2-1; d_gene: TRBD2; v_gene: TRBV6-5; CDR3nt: TGTGCCAGCAGTTACTCGATCGCGGGAGGTCTCAATGAGCAGTTCTTC; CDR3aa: CASSYSIAGGLNEQFF
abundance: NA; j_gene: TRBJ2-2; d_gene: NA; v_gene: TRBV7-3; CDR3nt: TGTGCCAGCAGCTTCTCGGTTGGGGAGCTGTTTTTT; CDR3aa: CASSFSVGELFF
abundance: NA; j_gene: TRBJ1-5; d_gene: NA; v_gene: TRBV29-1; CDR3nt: TGCAGCGCCGGAGACAGCGGGCGGGATCAGCCCCAGCATTTT; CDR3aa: CSAGDSGRDQPQHF
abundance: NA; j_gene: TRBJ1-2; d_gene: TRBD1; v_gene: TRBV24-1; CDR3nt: TGTGCCACCAGTGATCAGGACAGGGGTGGGACTGGCTACACCTTC; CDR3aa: CATSDQDRGGTGYTF
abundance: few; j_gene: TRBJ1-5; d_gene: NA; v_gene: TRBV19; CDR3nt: TGTGCCAGTAGTATCCGGGATAGCAATCAGCCCCAGCATTTT; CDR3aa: CASSIRDSNQPQHF
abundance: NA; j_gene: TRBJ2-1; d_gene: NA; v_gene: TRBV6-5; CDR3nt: TGTGCCAGCAGCCCCGGTTACTCTTGGTTCTTC; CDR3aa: CASSPGYSWFF
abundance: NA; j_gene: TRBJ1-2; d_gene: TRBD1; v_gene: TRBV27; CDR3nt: TGTGCCAGCAGTTTTGGGGACAGGGTTGGATATGGCTACACCTTC; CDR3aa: CASSFGDRVGYGYTF
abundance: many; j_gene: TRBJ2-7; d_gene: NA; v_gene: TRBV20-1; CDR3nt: TGCAGTGCTAGAACGGGGACCACAAAAAATCCCTACGAGCAGTACTTC; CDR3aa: CSARTGTTKNPYEQYF
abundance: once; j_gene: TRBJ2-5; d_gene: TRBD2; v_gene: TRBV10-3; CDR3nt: TGTGCCACCCAACTAGCGGGGGAAGAGACCCAGTACTTC; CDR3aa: CATQLAGEETQYF
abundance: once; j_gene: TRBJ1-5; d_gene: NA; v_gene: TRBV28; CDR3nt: TGTGCCAGCAGTTTTACAGGGATTAGCAATCAGCCCCAGCATTTT; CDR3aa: CASSFTGISNQPQHF
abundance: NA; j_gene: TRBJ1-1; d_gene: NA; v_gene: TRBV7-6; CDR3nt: TGTGCCAGCAGCTTAGAATGGGGGGCAGATGAAGCTTTCTTT; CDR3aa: CASSLEWGADEAFF
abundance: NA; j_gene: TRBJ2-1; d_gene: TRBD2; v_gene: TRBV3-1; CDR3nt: TGTGCCAGCAGCGTTCGGACTAGCGGGAGAGGCGATGAGCAGTTCTTC; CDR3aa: CASSVRTSGRGDEQFF
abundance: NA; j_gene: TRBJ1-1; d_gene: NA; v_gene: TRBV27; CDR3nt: TGTGCCAGCAGCCGTACAGGGACTGAAGCTTTCTTT; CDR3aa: CASSRTGTEAFF
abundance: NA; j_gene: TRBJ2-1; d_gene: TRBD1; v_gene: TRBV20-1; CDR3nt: TGCAGTGCGGGACAGGGAAATGAGCAGTTCTTC; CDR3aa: CSAGQGNEQFF